The 24 T cell receptor beta chains below were found in one sample sequenced in a study of blood T cell repertoires in COVID-19. This table comes from immunoSEQ multiplex PCR, and its TCRdb copy is limited to in-frame clones, with some not included. The sample has about 140,000 clones, 87% seen once. The sample was PBMCs or T cells enriched from blood (not recorded which). The origin of the receptors is a man between 60 and 70 years old who had recovered from COVID-19.

This clone was seen a few times. The chain has TRBV2 and TRBJ1-4, with D unresolved. Looked up from germline, CDR1 is SNHLY and CDR2 is FYNNEI. The V and J ends lost 4 bases and 8 bases respectively, with 11 bases between them. The CDR3 sequence is 13 residues long. The CDR3 spells CASSVVRQEKLFF. The CDR3 coding sequence is TGTGCCAGCAGTGTGGTTCGCCAGGAAAAACTGTTTTTT.

The V call is TRBV7-3, the J call TRBJ2-2; 10 bases agree with TRBD2. The CDR3 length is 15 residues. V shed 6 bases and J 2 bases; nucleotides not matched to a gene: 3. The germline gives CDR1 SGHTA, CDR2 FQGTGA. The CDR3 DNA sequence: TGTGCCAGCAGGAGGACTAGCGGAAACACCGGGGAGCTGTTTTTT. It codes for CASRRTSGNTGELFF.

The genes are TRBV5-3 and TRBJ2-2, with TRBD2 matching over 10 bases. TRBV5-3 is an ORF, with its function uncertain. This CDR3 contains 18 residues. Trimming at V came to 3 bases and at J to 5 bases, leaving 13 bases not matched to a gene. CDR3 amino acids: CARSYSRLAGAPTGELFF. The CDR3 DNA reads as TGTGCCAGAAGCTACTCCAGGCTAGCGGGGGCGCCTACCGGGGAGCTGTTTTTT.

The genes are TRBV11-2 and TRBJ2-7; 10 nucleotides match TRBD1. The germline CDR1 and CDR2 sequences are SGHAT and FQNNGV. The CDR3 runs 16 residues. V trimming: 3 bases; J trimming: 6 bases; junction bases outside the gene matches: 11. CDR3 nucleotides: TGTGCCAGCAGCTTGCGCCCGCCCCGGACAGGGGGCGAGCAGTACTTC. It yields the protein CASSLRPPRTGGEQYF.

The V and J genes are TRBV3-1 (or the pseudogene TRBV3-2) and TRBJ1-4; D is unclear. The V and J ends lost 3 bases and 3 bases respectively, with 8 bases between them. Germline V CDR1 and CDR2: LGHDT, YNNKEL (reference sequence). The CDR3 contains 14 residues. The CDR3 protein is CASSHGTANEKLFF. The CDR3 DNA reads as TGTGCCAGCAGCCATGGTACAGCTAATGAAAAACTGTTTTTT.

The V call is TRBV11-2, the J call TRBJ1-6; D gene ambiguous. The CDR3 runs 13 residues. The ends were cut back, 1 base at V and 10 bases at J, with 8 bases in the middle. Germline V gives CDR1 SGHAT, CDR2 FQNNGV. CDR3 region: CASSLAVESPLHF. The CDR3 bases are TGTGCCAGCAGCTTAGCTGTCGAGTCACCCCTCCACTTT.

This chain uses TRBV6-5 with TRBJ1-6; TRBD1 agrees at 8 bases. CDR3 size: 16 residues. Germline V gene lookup returns CDR1 MNHEY and CDR2 SVGAGI. V shed 4 bases, J shed 5 bases, and the junction held 7 bases outside the gene matches. CDR3 DNA: TGTGCCAGCAGTTTTCTCAGGGGGCAGGATAATTCACCCCTCCACTTT. Amino acids: CASSFLRGQDNSPLHF.

This clone was counted a few times. The chain carries TRBV5-1 and TRBJ2-7; TRBD1 matches at 9 bases. Per the germline V gene, CDR1 is SGHRS and CDR2 is YFSETQ. The CDR3 covers 14 residues. Losses at the gene ends were 0 bases for V and 6 bases for J; bases not matched to a gene: 4. The chain's CDR3 is CASSLGATGGEQYF. For the CDR3, the DNA is TGCGCCAGCAGCTTGGGGGCGACAGGGGGCGAGCAGTACTTC. Full variable domain (missing parts from reference TRBV5-1 and TRBJ2-7): KAGVTQTPRYLIKTRGQQVTLSCSPISGHRSVSWYQQTPGQGLQFLFEYFSETQRNKGNFPGRFSGRQFSNSRSEMNVSTLELGDSALYLCASSLGATGGEQYFGPGTRLTVT.

The chain recombines TRBV6-5 with TRBJ2-6, with D perhaps TRBD1 (5 bases). The CDR3 covers 15 residues. Trimming shortened V by 6 bases and J by 1 base, and 10 bases separated the two germline ends. Per the germline V gene, CDR1 is MNHEY and CDR2 is SVGAGI. DNA of the CDR3: TGTGCCAGCAGGGGGCGATGGTCTGGGGCCAACGTCCTGACTTTC. This gives the protein CASRGRWSGANVLTF.

The CDR3 DNA reads TGCGCCAGCAGCTTAAATCCAGGGGGCGAGCAGTACTTC. This translates into CASSLNPGGEQYF. The chain links TRBV5-1 to TRBJ2-7; 7 positions match TRBD1. V lost 2 bases and J lost 6; bases outside the gene matches: 5. The CDR3 is 13 residues long. Per germline, CDR1 SGHRS and CDR2 YFSETQ.

A single count supports this clone. This CDR3 is also generated by other DNA sequences in the sample. This chain joins TRBV19 and TRBJ1-5, with TRBD1 matching over 9 bases. The CDR3 is made up of 13 amino acids. CDR1 and CDR2 (germline): LNHDA, SQIVND (reference sequence). The V and J ends lost 6 bases and 6 bases, in that order; junction bases with no gene match: 3. The CDR3 DNA sequence: TGTGCCAGTAGCCGACAGGGGGGTCAGCCCCAGCATTTT. Its protein product is CASSRQGGQPQHF.

This chain joins TRBV7-9 and TRBJ2-2; 7 bases agree with TRBD2. V shed 2 bases and J 6 bases; nucleotides not matched to a gene: 9. Germline CDR1 SEHNR, CDR2 FQNEAQ (reference sequence). CDR3 length: 16 amino acids. The DNA of the CDR3 is TGTGCCAGCAGCTTATCTAGGACTAGTTCATCCGGGGAGCTGTTTTTT. This translates into CASSLSRTSSSGELFF.

The V and J genes are TRBV7-9 and TRBJ2-3; D is possibly TRBD1 (7 bases). The germline V gene encodes CDR1 SEHNR and CDR2 FQNEAQ (reference sequence). The CDR3 consists of 15 residues. V lost 6 bases to trimming and J lost 0 bases, with 13 bases between them. CDR3 residues: CASSWGDSSTDTQYF. The CDR3 nucleotides are TGTGCCAGCAGTTGGGGGGACAGTAGCACAGATACGCAGTATTTT. The variable domain in full, with the rest retrieved from reference TRBV7-9 and TRBJ2-3, is DTGVSQNPRHKITKRGQNVTFRCDPISEHNRLYWYRQTLGQGPEFLTYFQNEAQLEKSRLLSDRFSAERPKGSFSTLEIQRTEQGDSAMYLCASSWGDSSTDTQYFGPGTRLTVL.

This clone showed up just once. V and J are TRBV6-5 and TRBJ2-7; 7 positions match TRBD1. The CDR3 totals 15 residues. Germline lookup yields CDR1 MNHEY and CDR2 SVGAGI. V gave up 5 bases and J gave up 0 bases; unmatched junction bases: 7. CDR3 amino acids: CASSRDRMASYEQYF. For the CDR3, the DNA is TGTGCCAGCAGTAGGGACAGAATGGCCTCCTACGAGCAGTACTTC.

V gene TRBV4-1 combines with J gene TRBJ2-2, with D tentatively TRBD1 (6 bases). This CDR3 is 16 amino acids long. Germline CDR1 MGHRA, CDR2 YSYEKL. V dropped 1 base and J dropped 1 base, with 10 bases sitting between them. CDR3 protein: CASSQAGAMNTGELFF. CDR3 nucleotide sequence: TGCGCCAGCAGCCAAGCAGGGGCCATGAACACCGGGGAGCTGTTTTTT.

This rearrangement joins TRBV6-4 to TRBJ2-7; 10 positions match TRBD2. CDR3 length: 15 residues. The ends lost 4 bases at V and 2 bases at J; junction bases unmatched: 5. Germline values: CDR1 MRHNA, CDR2 SNTAGT. The CDR3 coding sequence is TGTGCCAGCAGTGTGGCTAGCGGGAGTACCTACGAGCAGTACTTC. It yields the protein CASSVASGSTYEQYF.

Notes on this clone: Distinct nucleotide sequences in the sample also encode this CDR3. The V and J genes are TRBV9 and TRBJ1-6; TRBD1 is a possible D gene (5 bases). Germline V gene sequence: CDR1 SGDLS, CDR2 YYNGEE. Trimming took off 0 bases at V and 7 bases at J, with 8 bases between the two ends. The CDR3 extends over 14 amino acids. The CDR3 loop is CASSVGGENSPLHF. The CDR3 bases are TGTGCCAGCAGCGTAGGGGGCGAGAATTCACCCCTCCACTTT.

V and J are TRBV12-3 or TRBV12-4 and TRBJ1-6, with 10 bases aligning to TRBD1. This CDR3 is built from 13 residues. The V segment lost 4 bases and the J segment 9 bases; nucleotides outside the gene matches: 0. The CDR3 protein is CASSWDRGSPLHF. For the CDR3, the DNA is TGTGCCAGCAGTTGGGACAGGGGTTCACCCCTCCACTTT.

This rearrangement joins TRBV10-3 to TRBJ2-7; the match to TRBD2 covers 12 bases. Germline assignment: CDR1 ENHRY and CDR2 SYGVKD. The CDR3 length is 16 residues. V was pared by 5 bases and J by 1 base, with 6 bases of the junction left unmatched. The CDR3, as DNA: TGTGCCATCAGTTCAGCCGGGACTAGCGGGTCCTACGAGCAGTACTTC. Protein: CAISSAGTSGSYEQYF.

This chain links TRBV18 with TRBJ2-7, with 11 bases lining up with TRBD1. The CDR3 spans 16 residues. From germline, CDR1 is KGHSH and CDR2 LQKENI. With V trimmed by 3 bases and J by 6 bases, 10 bases remained unmatched. The CDR3 nucleotides are TGTGCCAGCTCACCCCGGACAGGGGGCTCGTTGGGCGAGCAGTACTTC. This codes for CASSPRTGGSLGEQYF. Full variable domain (outside the CDR3, taken from reference TRBV18 and TRBJ2-7): NAGVMQNPRHLVRRRGQEARLRCSPMKGHSHVYWYRQLPEEGLKFMVYLQKENIIDESGMPKERFSAEFPKEGPSILRIQQVVRGDSAAYFCASSPRTGGSLGEQYFGPGTRLTVT.

The chain carries TRBV6-1 and TRBJ1-5; no firm D call. V dropped 2 bases and J dropped 2 bases, with 13 bases sitting between them. Germline V gives CDR1 MNHNS, CDR2 SASEGT. The CDR3 is 16 amino acids. The CDR3 nucleotides are TGTGCCAGCAGTGAAACTGTGACCCAGGGCAATCAGCCCCAGCATTTT. Protein: CASSETVTQGNQPQHF.

The CDR3 loop is CAITPRAGMSTDTQYF. The DNA of the CDR3 is TGTGCCATCACCCCGAGGGCGGGCATGAGCACAGATACGCAGTATTTT. The J gene is TRBJ2-3, the V gene TRBV10-3; D perhaps matches TRBD2 (5 bases). The CDR3 length is 16 residues. Per the germline V gene, CDR1 is ENHRY and CDR2 is SYGVKD. The germline V and J ends were trimmed by 7 bases and 0 bases, with 17 bases remaining between them.

Concerning this clone itself: The junction does not match germline at one end; this may be a read error. The chain couples TRBV29-1 to TRBJ2-5; TRBD2 is a possible D gene (7 bases). Germline V gene lookup returns CDR1 SQVTM and CDR2 ANQGSEA. The CDR3 has 14 amino acids. The DNA for the CDR3 is TGCAGCGTGGAAGGGGGGGACCTACGAGAGACCCAGTACTTC. It translates to CSVEGGDLRETQYF. Full variable domain (missing parts from reference TRBV29-1 and TRBJ2-5): SAVISQKPSRDICQRGTSLTIQCQVDSQVTMMFWYRQQPGQSLTLIATANQGSEATYESGFVIDKFPISRPNLTFSTLTVSNMSPEDSSIYLCSVEGGDLRETQYFGPGTRLLVL.

The genes are TRBV7-8 and TRBJ1-6; D ambiguous. With 5 bases removed from V and 5 bases from J, the gap between germline ends came to 10 bases. This CDR3 is built from 14 residues. Germline CDR1 reads SGHVS; CDR2 reads FQNEAQ. The CDR3 bases are TGTGCCAGCAGCCGCAGAGGGAATAATTCACCCCTCCACTTT. The encoded protein is CASSRRGNNSPLHF.